The 29 T cell receptor beta chains below were found in one sample sequenced in a study of T cells in Graves' hyperthyroidism and ophthalmopathy. Regions amplified from RNA transcripts were the TCR beta CDR3 regions. HTBI primers were used for first-round RT-PCR of the TCR CDR3. TCRdb used MiXCR to reprocess the multiplex PCR reads, holding one entry per CDR3 protein. The sample contains some 210,000 distinct CDR3 sequences, roughly 15% of which appear only once. The source material was blood. The receptors originated from a man aged 50 to 59 with Graves' hyperthyroidism.

The CDR3 here is CASSEIRTSGAYEQYF. The CDR3 DNA sequence: TGTGCCAGCAGTGAGATTCGGACTAGCGGTGCCTACGAGCAGTACTTC. The rearrangement links TRBV9 to TRBJ2-7; 10 bases line up with TRBD2. Germline trimming cut 5 bases from V and 2 bases from J; bases unmatched to any gene: 10. The CDR3 sequence is 16 residues long. Germline V gene lookup returns CDR1 SGDLS and CDR2 YYNGEE.

This clonotype was seen at least ten times. The chain uses TRBV27 and TRBJ2-1; D is unresolved. CDR1 and CDR2 (germline): MNHEY, SMNVEV (reference sequence). This CDR3 spans 14 amino acids. V lost 0 bases to trimming and J lost 8 bases, with 11 bases between them. This CDR3 reads CASSLSEQVDEQFF. The DNA of the CDR3 is TGTGCCAGCAGTTTATCGGAGCAGGTGGATGAGCAGTTCTTC.

This clonotype was seen a handful of times. The chain is built from TRBV25-1 and TRBJ1-6; a weak D match, TRBD1 (5 bases). This CDR3 spans 16 amino acids. The V gene lost 3 bases and the J gene lost 6 bases, with 15 bases spanning the gap. Germline V gene lookup returns CDR1 MGHDK and CDR2 SYGVNS. CDR3 protein: CASSDWGSGGNSPLHF. The CDR3 nucleotides are TGTGCCAGCAGTGATTGGGGGAGTGGAGGTAATTCACCCCTCCACTTT.

The V call is TRBV6-1, the J call TRBJ2-4; D not resolved. The germline V gene has CDR1 MNHNS and CDR2 SASEGT. The CDR3 totals 14 residues. V dropped 2 bases and J dropped 7 bases, with 12 bases sitting between them. The chain's CDR3 is CASSERAVGNIQYF. Written as DNA, the CDR3 is TGTGCCAGCAGTGAAAGGGCGGTAGGGAACATTCAGTACTTC.

In its sample, this clonotype was seen a few times. This sequence joins TRBV2 and TRBJ2-7, with D perhaps matching TRBD1 or TRBD2 (5 bases each). Between the trimmed V and J ends, which lost 7 bases and 5 bases, there was a span of 12 bases. The CDR3 is 12 residues long. The germline V gene encodes CDR1 SNHLY and CDR2 FYNNEI. CDR3 protein: CASKRGEDEQYF. The DNA of the CDR3 is TGTGCCAGCAAGAGGGGCGAAGACGAGCAGTACTTC.

The chain joins TRBV12-3 or TRBV12-4 to TRBJ1-2; TRBD1 might be the D (5 bases). CDR3 size: 15 residues. Trimming removed 0 bases at V and 4 bases at J, with 12 bases between. The CDR3 DNA follows: TGTGCCAGCAGTTTAGCAGGGGCCAGCCTCTATGGCTACACCTTC. It is translated as CASSLAGASLYGYTF.

The chain has TRBV11-2 and TRBJ2-3; D tentatively reads TRBD1 or TRBD2 (5 bases each). CDR1 is SGHAT, CDR2 FQNNGV, per germline. There are 15 residues in the CDR3. V lost 3 bases to trimming and J lost 3 bases, with 13 bases between them. CDR3 sequence reads: CASSFVGGKTDTQYF. CDR3 bases: TGTGCCAGCAGCTTTGTTGGGGGAAAGACAGATACGCAGTATTTT.

There are a few counts of this clonotype. The gene calls are TRBV12-3 or TRBV12-4 and TRBJ2-6, with no clear D. The length of the CDR3 is 15 residues. V was trimmed by 6 bases and J by 2 bases, leaving 11 bases between them. The CDR3 sequence: CASSLQVTGANVLTF. The CDR3 DNA is TGTGCCAGCAGCCTTCAGGTAACTGGGGCCAACGTCCTGACTTTC.

The chain has TRBV9 and TRBJ2-1; 7 bases are a match to TRBD1. Germline lookup yields CDR1 SGDLS and CDR2 YYNGEE. With 4 bases clipped from V and 2 bases from J, the junction kept 9 bases outside the gene matches. The CDR3 runs 16 residues. The CDR3 region has the DNA TGTGCCAGCAGCTATCGGGGACAGTCAGCCTACAATGAGCAGTTCTTC. Translated: CASSYRGQSAYNEQFF.

The chain's CDR3 is CASSYSSGQDTQYF. The CDR3 region has the DNA TGTGCCAGCAGTTATTCGAGCGGGCAAGATACGCAGTATTTT. The chain links TRBV28 to TRBJ2-3; the D gene is possibly TRBD2 (6 bases). Germline CDR1 is MDHEN and CDR2 is SYDVKM. The CDR3 runs 14 residues. With 4 bases removed from V and 5 bases from J, the gap between germline ends came to 13 bases.

This clonotype was recorded a few times. The chain couples TRBV20-1 to TRBJ2-1, with 9 bases lining up with TRBD2. CDR3 length equals 20 residues. V was clipped by 0 bases and J by 0 bases; unmatched bases: 15. Germline V CDR1 and CDR2: DFQATT, SNEGSKA (reference sequence). The CDR3 spells CSARDTAADLAGSSYNEQFF. As DNA, the CDR3 is TGCAGTGCTAGAGATACGGCAGCAGATCTAGCGGGAAGCTCCTACAATGAGCAGTTCTTC.

Only a few counts were recorded for this clonotype. The rearrangement uses TRBV6-5 and TRBJ1-3; unclear D gene. Trimming removed 8 bases from V and 0 bases from J, with 8 bases in between. Looked up from germline, CDR1 is MNHEY and CDR2 is SVGAGI. The CDR3 is made up of 13 amino acids. Here the CDR3 reads CASVFSSGNTIYF. The CDR3 DNA reads as TGTGCCAGCGTTTTTAGCTCTGGAAACACCATATATTTT.

The V and J genes are TRBV2 and TRBJ2-3; 11 bases agree with TRBD2. The trim removed 2 bases at V and 4 bases at J, leaving 2 bases unmatched. The length of the CDR3 is 15 residues. CDR1 is SNHLY, CDR2 FYNNEI, per germline. The CDR3 DNA is TGTGCCAGCAGTGAACTAGCGGGAGGATCAGATACGCAGTATTTT. It yields the protein CASSELAGGSDTQYF.

The chain has TRBV7-3 and TRBJ2-7, with 8 bases lining up with TRBD2. Germline values: CDR1 SGHTA, CDR2 FQGTGA. The CDR3 contains 17 residues. The V and J ends lost 1 base and 6 bases, in that order; junction bases with no gene match: 14. In DNA, the CDR3 is TGTGCCAGCAGCTTAAAGGTTGCAGCGGGAGAAGTTGGCGAGCAGTACTTC. Encoded protein: CASSLKVAAGEVGEQYF.

This clonotype was seen at least ten times. This chain links TRBV3-1 with TRBJ2-1; 10 nucleotides agree with TRBD1. Per the germline V gene, CDR1 is LGHDT and CDR2 is YNNKEL (reference sequence). The J segment lost 13 bases and the V segment lost 4 bases, leaving 4 bases of the junction unmatched. The CDR3 is 12 amino acids. The CDR3 nucleotides are TGTGCCAGCAGCCCCGGGGACAGGGGACAGTTCTTC. It is translated as CASSPGDRGQFF.

Worth noting for this clonotype: No conserved phenylalanine or tryptophan ends this CDR3, so it is likely a read error. V and J are TRBV19 and TRBJ2-5, with 11 positions matching TRBD2. This CDR3 is 17 amino acids long. Germline V gives CDR1 LNHDA, CDR2 SQIVND (reference sequence). With 3 bases clipped from V and 4 bases from J, the junction kept 10 bases outside the gene matches. CDR3 protein: CASSIEVAGGPRETQYS. In DNA, the CDR3 is TGTGCCAGTAGTATTGAGGTAGCGGGAGGGCCAAGAGAGACCCAGTACTCC.

This clonotype turned up a few times. The chain has TRBV10-3 and TRBJ2-3, with D unresolved. In germline, CDR1 is ENHRY, CDR2 SYGVKD. This CDR3 contains 13 residues. Deletions cut 7 bases from V and 4 bases from J, with 12 bases between. The CDR3 sequence: CAIKAPSSDTQYF. CDR3 nucleotide sequence: TGTGCCATCAAAGCACCCTCGTCAGATACGCAGTATTTT.

This clonotype was seen ten or more times. The V call is TRBV2, the J call TRBJ2-1; D may correspond to TRBD1 or TRBD2 (6 bases each). Trimming removed 5 bases from V and 1 base from J, with 9 bases in between. Germline-derived CDR1 and CDR2 are SNHLY and FYNNEI. This CDR3 is 14 amino acids long. CDR3 residues: CASSRGASYNEQFF. The DNA of the CDR3 is TGTGCCAGCAGTAGGGGGGCTTCCTACAATGAGCAGTTCTTC.

For the CDR3, the DNA is TGTGCCAGGTGGACAAGCGTAAGGGAACTGTTTTTT. Translating gives CARWTSVRELFF. The chain is built from TRBV6-9 and TRBJ1-4, with a possible D match to TRBD1 (5 bases). The CDR3 is 12 residues long. Trimming took 9 bases from V and 12 from J, leaving 17 bases between them. Germline V gives CDR1 MNHGY, CDR2 SVAAGI.

This clonotype was detected many times. This rearrangement joins TRBV27 to TRBJ2-3; D not certain. The CDR3 consists of 12 residues. V shed 3 bases and J shed 4 bases, with 5 bases lying between them. The germline V gene has CDR1 MNHEY and CDR2 SMNVEV (reference sequence). CDR3 bases: TGTGCCAGCAGTTTCGGTCCAGATACGCAGTATTTT. Translation: CASSFGPDTQYF.

The rearrangement joins TRBV7-9 to TRBJ2-3; 7 nucleotides align to TRBD1. Unmatched junction bases numbered 5, after V lost 4 bases and J lost 4 bases. CDR1 and CDR2 from the germline V gene are SEHNR and FQNEAQ (reference sequence). CDR3 size: 14 residues. This chain's CDR3 is CASSSPGGADTQYF. DNA for the CDR3: TGTGCCAGCAGCTCTCCAGGGGGTGCAGATACGCAGTATTTT.

The sample holds many counts of this clonotype. This chain joins TRBV2 and TRBJ2-7; perhaps TRBD2 as D (6 bases). The V end was cut by 6 bases, the J end by 7 bases, with 19 bases between. CDR3 size: 14 residues. The germline CDR1 and CDR2 sequences are SNHLY and FYNNEI. In nucleotides, the CDR3 is TGTGCCAGCAGAGCCGGGACTGCGGTGAGAGAGCAGTACTTC. Protein product: CASRAGTAVREQYF.

This clonotype was seen at least ten times. V gene TRBV5-1 combines with J gene TRBJ2-7, with TRBD1 matching 8 bases. Trimming removed 4 bases from V and 5 bases from J; junction bases left unmatched: 20. The germline V gene has CDR1 SGHRS and CDR2 YFSETQ. The CDR3 runs 18 residues. The CDR3 coding sequence is TGCGCCAGCAGCAGTTATGGGCCGGGACAGGTTATTTCGAACGAGCAGTACTTC. It yields the protein CASSSYGPGQVISNEQYF.

The chain links TRBV5-4 to TRBJ2-5, with 16 bases matching TRBD2. The CDR3 runs to 16 residues. The J segment lost 5 bases and the V segment lost 4 bases, leaving 5 bases of the junction unmatched. CDR1 and CDR2 from the germline V gene are SGHNT and YYREEE (reference sequence). The CDR3 DNA follows: TGTGCCAGCAGCCGGGGACTAGCGGGAGGGGCGGAGACCCAGTACTTC. Its protein is CASSRGLAGGAETQYF.

This clonotype occurred many times. This rearrangement joins TRBV6-1 to TRBJ2-7; 8 bases line up with TRBD1. Trimming removed 3 bases from V and 6 bases from J; junction bases left unmatched: 4. This CDR3 is 13 amino acids long. Germline CDR1 and CDR2: MNHNS and SASEGT. The CDR3 DNA reads as TGTGCCAGCAGTGAGGGACAGGTCTCCGAGCAGTACTTC. Amino acid sequence: CASSEGQVSEQYF.

This clonotype was counted at least ten times. V is TRBV6-2 or TRBV6-3 and J is TRBJ2-1, with D possibly being TRBD1 (5 bases). This CDR3 spans 10 amino acids. Per the germline V gene, CDR1 is MNHEY and CDR2 is SVGEGT. V dropped 7 bases and J dropped 7 bases, with 5 bases sitting between them. The chain's CDR3 is CASKGNEQFF. The CDR3, as DNA: TGTGCCAGCAAGGGGAATGAGCAGTTCTTC.

This clonotype has more than one count but fewer than ten. The chain carries TRBV5-1 and TRBJ1-2, with D uncertain. Trimming pared 0 bases from V and 3 bases from J, leaving 6 bases between. CDR3 length: 13 amino acids. CDR1 is SGHRS and CDR2 is YFSETQ in the germline V gene. The CDR3 is CASSLAPDYGYTF. The CDR3 DNA is TGCGCCAGCAGCTTGGCCCCAGACTATGGCTACACCTTC.

This clonotype was picked up many times. The rearrangement uses TRBV28 and TRBJ2-5; D is ambiguous. Germline CDR1 MDHEN, CDR2 SYDVKM. Deletions cut 0 bases from V and 4 bases from J, with 9 bases between. CDR3 length: 14 residues. As DNA, the CDR3 is TGTGCCAGCAGTTTATGGGGGATGGGAGAGACCCAGTACTTC. It yields the protein CASSLWGMGETQYF.

The sample holds many counts of this clonotype. The chain uses TRBV12-3 or TRBV12-4 and TRBJ2-6, with TRBD1 identical over 7 bases. This CDR3 spans 17 amino acids. Unmatched junction bases numbered 8, after V lost 6 bases and J lost 0 bases. The CDR3 is CASRPRQGYSGANVLTF. The DNA for the CDR3 is TGTGCCAGCAGACCCAGACAGGGCTACTCTGGGGCCAACGTCCTGACTTTC.